These 8 T cell receptor beta chains came from one sample sequenced in a study of blood T cell repertoires in COVID-19. Data came from immunoSEQ multiplex PCR; TCRdb stores just in-frame clones and leaves some out. The profile shows tens of thousands of clones, approximately 84% of them singletons. Sequenced sample: peripheral blood. The source is a human donor in a cohort sampled during active COVID-19.

V and J are TRBV7-6 and TRBJ1-1; 7 nucleotides align to TRBD1. CDR3 length: 16 residues. The junction had 14 bases not matched to a gene; V was cut back by 5 bases and J by 5 bases. CDR1 and CDR2 (germline): SGHVS, FNYEAQ. The CDR3, as DNA: TGTGCCAGCAGCCCACGACAGGGTCCCCTCGTAACTGAAGCTTTCTTT. It specifies CASSPRQGPLVTEAFF.

The V call is TRBV28, the J call TRBJ2-2, with D tentatively TRBD2 (6 bases). CDR3 length equals 12 residues. The germline V gene encodes CDR1 MDHEN and CDR2 SYDVKM. Trimming pared 8 bases from V and 6 bases from J, leaving 10 bases between. The CDR3 coding sequence is TGTGCCAGCTCGGGAGTCGCCGGGGAGCTGTTTTTT. Its translation: CASSGVAGELFF.

This clone was seen a handful of times. The chain combines TRBV7-2 with TRBJ1-1, with 8 positions matching TRBD1. Germline V CDR1 and CDR2: SGHTA, FQGNSA. The V segment lost 9 bases and the J segment 6 bases; nucleotides outside the gene matches: 9. CDR3 length equals 13 residues. CDR3 bases: TGTGCCAGTTCTCAGCAGGGGGCCTCTGAAGCTTTCTTT. It translates to CASSQQGASEAFF.

The chain employs TRBV5-4 and TRBJ2-3; possible D gene TRBD1, 5 bases. CDR1 and CDR2 from the germline V gene are SGHNT and YYREEE (reference sequence). The CDR3 consists of 15 residues. The V gene lost 1 base and the J gene lost 1 base, with 10 bases spanning the gap. The CDR3 region has the DNA TGTGCCAGCAGCTTGAAAAAACAGGGCACAGATACGCAGTATTTT. This encodes CASSLKKQGTDTQYF.

A single count supports this clone. The chain uses TRBV25-1 and TRBJ2-2; 7 bases line up with TRBD1. CDR1 is MGHDK and CDR2 is SYGVNS in the germline V gene. This CDR3 spans 15 amino acids. Trimming removed 7 bases from V and 4 bases from J; junction bases left unmatched: 9. As DNA, the CDR3 is TGTGCCAGCAACGAGGGACAGATTTTCACCGGGGAGCTGTTTTTT. This sequence encodes CASNEGQIFTGELFF. Complete variable domain (other parts from reference TRBV25-1 and TRBJ2-2): EADIYQTPRYLVIGTGKKITLECSQTMGHDKMYWYQQDPGMELHLIHYSYGVNSTEKGDLSSESTVSRIRTEHFPLTLESARPSHTSQYLCASNEGQIFTGELFFGEGSRLTVL.

The chain couples TRBV2 to TRBJ1-2; no definite D call. Trimming pared 3 bases from V and 6 bases from J, leaving 11 bases between. Germline V gene data show CDR1 as SNHLY and CDR2 as FYNNEI. The CDR3 length is 13 residues. The CDR3 region has the DNA TGTGCCAGCAGTGAGGTCCGCACTAATGGCTACACCTTC. Translation: CASSEVRTNGYTF.

The J gene is TRBJ2-5, the V gene TRBV29-1; a possible D gene is TRBD2 (6 bases). Germline loops: CDR1 SQVTM, CDR2 ANQGSEA. V lost 3 bases, J lost 4 bases, and 12 bases lay in between. This CDR3 contains 13 residues. The CDR3 loop is CSVDRDGGETQYF. As DNA, the CDR3 is TGCAGCGTTGACCGGGACGGGGGAGAGACCCAGTACTTC.

The chain employs TRBV2 and TRBJ1-2; the match to TRBD1 covers 7 bases. Germline-derived CDR1 and CDR2 are SNHLY and FYNNEI. The junction had 2 bases not matched to a gene; V was cut back by 6 bases and J by 4 bases. The CDR3 runs to 12 residues. In nucleotides, the CDR3 is TGTGCCAGCAGGGGGGACAGCTATGGCTACACCTTC. It translates to CASRGDSYGYTF.